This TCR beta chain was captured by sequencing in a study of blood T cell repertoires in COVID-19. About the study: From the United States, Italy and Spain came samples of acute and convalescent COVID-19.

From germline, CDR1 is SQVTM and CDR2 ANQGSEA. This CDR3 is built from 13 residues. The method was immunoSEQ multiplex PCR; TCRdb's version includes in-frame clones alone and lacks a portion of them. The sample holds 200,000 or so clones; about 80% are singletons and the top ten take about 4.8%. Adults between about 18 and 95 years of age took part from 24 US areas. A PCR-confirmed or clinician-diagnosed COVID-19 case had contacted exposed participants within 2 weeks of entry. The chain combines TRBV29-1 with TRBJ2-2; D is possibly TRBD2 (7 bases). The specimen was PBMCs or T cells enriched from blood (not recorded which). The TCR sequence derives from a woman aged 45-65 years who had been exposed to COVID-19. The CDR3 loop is CGGAGSNTGELFF. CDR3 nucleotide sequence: TGCGGGGGGGCAGGCTCGAACACCGGGGAGCTGTTTTTT.